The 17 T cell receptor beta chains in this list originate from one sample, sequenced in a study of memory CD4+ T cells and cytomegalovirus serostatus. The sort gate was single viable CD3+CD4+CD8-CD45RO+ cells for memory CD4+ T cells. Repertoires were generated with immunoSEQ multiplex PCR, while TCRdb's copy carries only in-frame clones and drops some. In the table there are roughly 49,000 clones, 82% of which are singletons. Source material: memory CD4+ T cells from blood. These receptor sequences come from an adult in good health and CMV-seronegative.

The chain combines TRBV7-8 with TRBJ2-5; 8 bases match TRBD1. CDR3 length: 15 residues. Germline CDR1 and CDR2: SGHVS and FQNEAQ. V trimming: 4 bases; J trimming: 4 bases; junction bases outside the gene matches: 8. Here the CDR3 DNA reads TGTGCCAGCAGCTCGATCGACAGGGGAGGAGAGACCCAGTACTTC. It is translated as CASSSIDRGGETQYF. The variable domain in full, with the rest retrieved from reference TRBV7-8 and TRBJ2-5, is GAGVSQSPRYKVAKRGQDVALRCDPISGHVSLFWYQQALGQGPEFLTYFQNEAQLDKSGLPSDRFFAERPEGSVSTLKIQRTQQEDSAVYLCASSSIDRGGETQYFGPGTRLLVL.

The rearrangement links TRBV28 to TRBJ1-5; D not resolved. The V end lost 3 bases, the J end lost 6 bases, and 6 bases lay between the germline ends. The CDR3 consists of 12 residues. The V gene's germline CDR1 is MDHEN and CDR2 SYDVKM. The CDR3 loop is CASSLSGQPQHF. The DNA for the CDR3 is TGTGCCAGCAGTTTGTCCGGTCAGCCCCAGCATTTT. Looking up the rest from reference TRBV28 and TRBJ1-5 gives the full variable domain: DVKVTQSSRYLVKRTGEKVFLECVQDMDHENMFWYRQDPGLGLRLIYFSYDVKMKEKGDIPEGYSVSREKKERFSLILESASTNQTSMYLCASSLSGQPQHFGDGTRLSIL.

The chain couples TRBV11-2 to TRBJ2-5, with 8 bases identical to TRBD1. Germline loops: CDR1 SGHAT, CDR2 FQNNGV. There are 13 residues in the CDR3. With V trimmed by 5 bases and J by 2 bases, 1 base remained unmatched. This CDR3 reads CASSRDRQETQYF. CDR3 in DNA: TGTGCCAGCAGCCGGGACAGGCAAGAGACCCAGTACTTC. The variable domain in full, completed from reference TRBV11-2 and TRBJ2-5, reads EAGVAQSPRYKIIEKRQSVAFWCNPISGHATLYWYQQILGQGPKLLIQFQNNGVVDDSQLPKDRFSAERLKGVDSTLKIQPAKLEDSAVYLCASSRDRQETQYFGPGTRLLVL.

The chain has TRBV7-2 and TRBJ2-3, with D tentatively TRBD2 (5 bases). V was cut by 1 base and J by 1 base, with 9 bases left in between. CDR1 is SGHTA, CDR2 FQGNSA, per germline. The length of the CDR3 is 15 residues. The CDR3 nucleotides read TGTGCCAGCAGCTTAGATCCGCGGGGCACAGATACGCAGTATTTT. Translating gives CASSLDPRGTDTQYF.

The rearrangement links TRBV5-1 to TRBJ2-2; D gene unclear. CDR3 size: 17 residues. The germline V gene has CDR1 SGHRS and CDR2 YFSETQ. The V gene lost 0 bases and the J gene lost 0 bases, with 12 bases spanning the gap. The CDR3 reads CASSLVSVIANTGELFF. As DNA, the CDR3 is TGCGCCAGCAGCTTGGTTTCTGTTATAGCGAACACCGGGGAGCTGTTTTTT.

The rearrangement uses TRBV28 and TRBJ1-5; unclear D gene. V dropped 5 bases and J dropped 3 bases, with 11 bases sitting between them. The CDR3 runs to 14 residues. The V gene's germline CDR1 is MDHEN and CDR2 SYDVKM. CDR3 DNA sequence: TGTGCCAGCAGTACCGACACTTCCAATCAGCCCCAGCATTTT. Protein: CASSTDTSNQPQHF.

CDR3 DNA sequence: TGTGCCAGCAGCGCTCGACAGGGGTTAAGCTCCTACAATGAGCAGTTCTTC. Protein: CASSARQGLSSYNEQFF. This chain connects TRBV7-6 to TRBJ2-1; 8 nucleotides match TRBD1. CDR1 is SGHVS, CDR2 FNYEAQ, per germline. V was clipped by 5 bases and J by 0 bases; unmatched bases: 9. The CDR3 is 17 amino acids.

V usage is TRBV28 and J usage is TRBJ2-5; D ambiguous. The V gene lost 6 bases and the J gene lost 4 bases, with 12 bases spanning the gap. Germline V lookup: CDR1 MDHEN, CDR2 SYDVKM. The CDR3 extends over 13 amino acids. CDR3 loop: CASRGHQVETQYF. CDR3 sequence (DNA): TGTGCCAGCAGAGGCCATCAGGTAGAGACCCAGTACTTC. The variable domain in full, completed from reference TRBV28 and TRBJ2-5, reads DVKVTQSSRYLVKRTGEKVFLECVQDMDHENMFWYRQDPGLGLRLIYFSYDVKMKEKGDIPEGYSVSREKKERFSLILESASTNQTSMYLCASRGHQVETQYFGPGTRLLVL.

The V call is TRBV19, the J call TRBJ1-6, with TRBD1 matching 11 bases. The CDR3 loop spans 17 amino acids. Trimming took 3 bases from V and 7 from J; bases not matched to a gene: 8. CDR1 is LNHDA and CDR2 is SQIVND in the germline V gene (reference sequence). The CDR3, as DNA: TGTGCCAGTAGTATGTATGGACAGGGGGCCTTCAATTCACCCCTCCACTTT. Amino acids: CASSMYGQGAFNSPLHF.

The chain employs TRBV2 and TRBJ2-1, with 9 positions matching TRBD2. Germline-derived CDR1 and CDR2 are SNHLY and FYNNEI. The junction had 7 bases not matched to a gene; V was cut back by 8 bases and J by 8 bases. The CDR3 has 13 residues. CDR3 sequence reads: CASFAGGLDEQFF. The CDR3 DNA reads TGTGCCAGCTTTGCGGGGGGGCTAGATGAGCAGTTCTTC. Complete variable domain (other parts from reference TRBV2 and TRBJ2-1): EPEVTQTPSHQVTQMGQEVILRCVPISNHLYFYWYRQILGQKVEFLVSFYNNEISEKSEIFDDQFSVERPDGSNFTLKIRSTKLEDSAMYFCASFAGGLDEQFFGPGTRLTVL.

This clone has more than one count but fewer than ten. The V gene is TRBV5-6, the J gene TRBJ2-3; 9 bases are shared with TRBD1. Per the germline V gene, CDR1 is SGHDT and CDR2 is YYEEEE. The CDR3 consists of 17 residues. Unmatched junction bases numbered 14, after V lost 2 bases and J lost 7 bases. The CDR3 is CASSLSRSGTGRNTQYF. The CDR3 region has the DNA TGTGCCAGCAGCTTATCGAGAAGCGGGACAGGGAGGAATACGCAGTATTTT.

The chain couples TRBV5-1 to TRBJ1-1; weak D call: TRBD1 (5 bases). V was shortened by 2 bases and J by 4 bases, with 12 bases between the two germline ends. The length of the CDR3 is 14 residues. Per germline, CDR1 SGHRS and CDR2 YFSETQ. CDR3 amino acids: CASSLTGAGTEAFF. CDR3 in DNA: TGCGCCAGCAGCTTAACAGGTGCGGGCACTGAAGCTTTCTTT.

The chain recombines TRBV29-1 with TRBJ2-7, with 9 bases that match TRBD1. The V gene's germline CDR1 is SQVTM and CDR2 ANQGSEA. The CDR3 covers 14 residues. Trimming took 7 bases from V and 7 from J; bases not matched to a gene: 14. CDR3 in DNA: TGCAGCGCAACACAGGGGGCGCCGGTGAAAGAGCAGTACTTC. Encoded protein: CSATQGAPVKEQYF.

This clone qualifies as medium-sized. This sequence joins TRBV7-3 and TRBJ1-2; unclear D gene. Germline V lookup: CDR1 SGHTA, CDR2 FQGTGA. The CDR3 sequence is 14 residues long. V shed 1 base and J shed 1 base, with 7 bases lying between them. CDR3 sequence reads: CASSLSPDNYGYTF. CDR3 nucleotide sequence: TGTGCCAGCAGCTTAAGCCCGGATAACTATGGCTACACCTTC.

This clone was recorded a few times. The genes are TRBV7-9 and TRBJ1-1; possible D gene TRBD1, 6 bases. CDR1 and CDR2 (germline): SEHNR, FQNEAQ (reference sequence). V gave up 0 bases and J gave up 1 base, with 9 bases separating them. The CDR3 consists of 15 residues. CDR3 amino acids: CASSLAGGPNTEAFF. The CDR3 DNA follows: TGTGCCAGCAGCTTAGCAGGGGGACCGAACACTGAAGCTTTCTTT.

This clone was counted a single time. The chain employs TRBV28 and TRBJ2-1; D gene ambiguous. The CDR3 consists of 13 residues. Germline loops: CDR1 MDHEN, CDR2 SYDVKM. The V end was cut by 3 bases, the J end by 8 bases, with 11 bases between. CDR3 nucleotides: TGTGCCAGCAGTTTGTCAGTGATGTATGAGCAGTTCTTC. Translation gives CASSLSVMYEQFF.

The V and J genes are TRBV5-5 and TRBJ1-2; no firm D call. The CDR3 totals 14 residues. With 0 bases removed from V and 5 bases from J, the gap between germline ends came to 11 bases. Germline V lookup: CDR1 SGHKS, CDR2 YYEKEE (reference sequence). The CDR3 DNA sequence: TGTGCCAGCAGCTTGGCCCCGGGCGGATATGGCTACACCTTC. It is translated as CASSLAPGGYGYTF.